The 6 T cell receptor beta chains reported below all come from one sample, sequenced in a study of blood T cells in healthy people across ages. PCR was performed a second time for 7 to 11 cycles using a sample-barcoded 5' primer and a J-beta primer mix. TCRdb reprocessed the 5' RACE reads with MiXCR, giving one entry per CDR3 protein. The table shows around 800,000 distinct CDR3 sequences, with roughly 50% occurring only once. Sample: blood. These receptor sequences come from an elderly man in good health.

This clonotype appeared a few times. The chain uses TRBV3-1 and TRBJ2-7; TRBD1 matches 7 bases. Germline CDR1 reads LGHDT; CDR2 reads YNNKEL (reference sequence). With V trimmed by 3 bases and J by 3 bases, 2 bases remained unmatched. The CDR3 sequence is 13 residues long. In nucleotides, the CDR3 is TGTGCCAGCAGCCACGGACAGGTCTACGAGCAGTACTTC. Residues: CASSHGQVYEQYF.

The chain links TRBV9 to TRBJ1-2; D is undetermined. The V end lost 1 base, the J end lost 4 bases, and 8 bases lay between the germline ends. Per the germline V gene, CDR1 is SGDLS and CDR2 is YYNGEE. The CDR3 has 13 amino acids. The CDR3 sequence: CASSVTWGYGYTF. The CDR3 region has the DNA TGTGCCAGCAGCGTAACCTGGGGCTATGGCTACACCTTC. The full variable domain, its missing parts supplied by reference TRBV9 and TRBJ1-2, is DSGVTQTPKHLITATGQRVTLRCSPRSGDLSVYWYQQSLDQGLQFLIQYYNGEERAKGNILERFSAQQFPDLHSELNLSSLELGDSALYFCASSVTWGYGYTFGSGTRLTVV.

The chain employs TRBV11-2 and TRBJ2-1; TRBD2 agrees at 11 bases. Germline V gene data show CDR1 as SGHAT and CDR2 as FQNNGV. Unmatched junction bases numbered 15, after V lost 4 bases and J lost 7 bases. The CDR3 sequence is 18 residues long. The CDR3 loop reads CASSYRGGLAAVGNEQFF. Written as DNA, the CDR3 is TGTGCCAGCAGCTACCGGGGGGGACTAGCGGCCGTAGGGAATGAGCAGTTCTTC. Together with reference TRBV11-2 and TRBJ2-1, the CDR3 gives the full variable domain: EAGVAQSPRYKIIEKRQSVAFWCNPISGHATLYWYQQILGQGPKLLIQFQNNGVVDDSQLPKDRFSAERLKGVDSTLKIQPAKLEDSAVYLCASSYRGGLAAVGNEQFFGPGTRLTVL.

The V and J genes are TRBV20-1 and TRBJ2-5; 14 bases agree with TRBD2. The tail of the sequence fits TRBJ2-7 better, so the J call may be wrong. The CDR3 is made up of 15 amino acids. Germline V gene lookup returns CDR1 DFQATT and CDR2 SNEGSKA (reference sequence). The CDR3 spells CSARGATSGRAEQYF. The CDR3 nucleotides are TGCAGTGCTAGAGGGGCGACTAGCGGGAGGGCCGAGCAGTACTTC.

The chain is built from TRBV20-1 and TRBJ2-7, with 10 positions matching TRBD2. The germline V gene encodes CDR1 DFQATT and CDR2 SNEGSKA (reference sequence). Trimming at V came to 4 bases and at J to 3 bases, leaving 9 bases not matched to a gene. The CDR3 spans 15 residues. The CDR3 loop is CSAKKTGTSVYEQYF. The CDR3 DNA is TGCAGTGCTAAAAAAACCGGGACTAGCGTCTACGAGCAGTACTTC.

In this sample, this clonotype turned up a few times. The chain uses TRBV7-8 and TRBJ2-3, with 10 bases aligning to TRBD2. This CDR3 is built from 16 residues. V lost 1 base and J lost 14; bases outside the gene matches: 15. CDR1 and CDR2 from the germline V gene are SGHVS and FQNEAQ. CDR3 in DNA: TGTGCCAGCAGCTTAGATCCTAGCGGGAGAATTAGATACGCGTATTTT. Its protein is CASSLDPSGRIRYAYF.